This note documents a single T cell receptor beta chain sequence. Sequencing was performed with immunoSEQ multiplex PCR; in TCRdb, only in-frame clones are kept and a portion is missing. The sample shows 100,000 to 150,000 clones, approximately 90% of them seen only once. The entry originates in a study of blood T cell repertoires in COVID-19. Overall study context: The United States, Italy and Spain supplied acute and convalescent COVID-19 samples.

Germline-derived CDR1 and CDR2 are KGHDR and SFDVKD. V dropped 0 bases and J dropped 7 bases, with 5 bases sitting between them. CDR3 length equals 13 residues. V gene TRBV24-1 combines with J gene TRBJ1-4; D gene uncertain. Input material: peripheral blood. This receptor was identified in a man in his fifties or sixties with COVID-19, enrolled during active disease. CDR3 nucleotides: TGTGCCACCAGTGATTTGGACTCTGAAAAACTGTTTTTT. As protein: CATSDLDSEKLFF.